This T cell receptor (beta chain) was profiled in a study of T cells in Graves' hyperthyroidism and ophthalmopathy. Whole-study findings and limits: Most clonotypes expanded in the thyroid (above 0.001) were also present in blood.

Researchers amplified the TCR beta CDR3 regions from RNA transcripts. An initial round of RT-PCR targeting the TCR CDR3 relied on the HTBI primer set. Each CDR3 protein gets one entry after TCRdb re-called the multiplex PCR reads with MiXCR. The sample lists about 840,000 distinct CDR3 sequences, 35% to 45% occurring once. This clonotype was observed at least ten times. Antigen: not known. One junction end does not reproduce the germline sequence, and a read error may be involved. With a duration under 2 months, the hyperthyroidism was newly diagnosed in patients aged 18 to 65. It was uncontrolled infection, other autoimmune disease, pregnancy or lactation that excluded patients. The sequence came from a man between 18 and 29 years old with Graves' hyperthyroidism. The specimen was blood.

The DNA for the CDR3 is TGTGCCAGCAGCGGACTGACAGATAATCGGCCCCAGCATTTT. Amino acids: CASSGLTDNRPQHF. This rearrangement joins TRBV9 to TRBJ1-5; perhaps TRBD1 as D (5 bases). Germline values: CDR1 SGDLS, CDR2 YYNGEE. The CDR3 spans 14 residues.